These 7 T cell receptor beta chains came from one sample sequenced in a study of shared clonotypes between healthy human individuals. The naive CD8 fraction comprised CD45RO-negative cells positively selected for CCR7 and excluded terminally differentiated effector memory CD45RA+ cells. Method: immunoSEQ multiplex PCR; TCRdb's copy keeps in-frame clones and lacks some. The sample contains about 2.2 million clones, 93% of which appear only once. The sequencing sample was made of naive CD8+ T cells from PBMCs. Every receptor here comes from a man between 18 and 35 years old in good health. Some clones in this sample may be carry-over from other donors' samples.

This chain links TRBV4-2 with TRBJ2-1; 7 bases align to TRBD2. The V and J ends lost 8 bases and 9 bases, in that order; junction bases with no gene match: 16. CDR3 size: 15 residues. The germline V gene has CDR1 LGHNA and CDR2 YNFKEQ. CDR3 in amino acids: CASGSQGLSVSEQFF. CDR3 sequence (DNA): TGTGCCAGCGGCAGCCAGGGACTATCTGTATCTGAGCAGTTCTTC.

The CDR3 sequence: CASSAKQGGSLNTEAFF. CDR3 coding DNA: TGTGCCAGCAGCGCAAAACAGGGGGGAAGCTTGAACACTGAAGCTTTCTTT. The J gene is TRBJ1-1, the V gene TRBV21-1; the table assigns TRBD1, which was not confirmed against the DNA. TRBV21-1 is recorded as a pseudogene. The CDR3 spans 17 residues.

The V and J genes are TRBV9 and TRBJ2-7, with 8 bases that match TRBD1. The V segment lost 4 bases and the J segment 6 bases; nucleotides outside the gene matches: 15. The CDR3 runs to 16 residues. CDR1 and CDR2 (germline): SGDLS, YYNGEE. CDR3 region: CASSPSTGTGVREQYF. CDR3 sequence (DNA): TGTGCCAGCAGCCCTTCCACCGGGACAGGAGTACGCGAGCAGTACTTC.

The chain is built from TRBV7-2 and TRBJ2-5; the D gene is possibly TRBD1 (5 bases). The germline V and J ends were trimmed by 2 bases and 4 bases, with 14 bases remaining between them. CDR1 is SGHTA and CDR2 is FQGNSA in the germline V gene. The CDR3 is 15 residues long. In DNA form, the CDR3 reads TGTGCCAGCAGCTTAAAACAGCGCCAGGGAGAGACCCAGTACTTC. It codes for CASSLKQRQGETQYF.

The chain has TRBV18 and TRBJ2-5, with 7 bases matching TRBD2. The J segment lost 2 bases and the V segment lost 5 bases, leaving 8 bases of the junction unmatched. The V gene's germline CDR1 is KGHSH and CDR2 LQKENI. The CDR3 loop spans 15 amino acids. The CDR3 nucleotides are TGTGCCAGCTCAAACGACGGGAGGTATCAAGAGACCCAGTACTTC. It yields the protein CASSNDGRYQETQYF. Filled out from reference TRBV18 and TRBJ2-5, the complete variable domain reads NAGVMQNPRHLVRRRGQEARLRCSPMKGHSHVYWYRQLPEEGLKFMVYLQKENIIDESGMPKERFSAEFPKEGPSILRIQQVVRGDSAAYFCASSNDGRYQETQYFGPGTRLLVL.

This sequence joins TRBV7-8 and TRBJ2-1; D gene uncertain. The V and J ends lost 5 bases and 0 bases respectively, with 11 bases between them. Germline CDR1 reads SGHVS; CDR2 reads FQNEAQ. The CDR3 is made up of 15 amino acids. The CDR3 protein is CASSASGDSYNEQFF. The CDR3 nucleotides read TGTGCCAGCAGCGCCTCTGGGGACTCCTACAATGAGCAGTTCTTC.

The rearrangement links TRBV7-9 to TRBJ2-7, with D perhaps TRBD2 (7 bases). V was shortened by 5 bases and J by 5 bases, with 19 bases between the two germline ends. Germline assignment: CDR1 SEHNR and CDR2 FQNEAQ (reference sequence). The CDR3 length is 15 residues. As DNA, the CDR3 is TGTGCCAGCAGCCACCCTAGCGGTGAGGGGGACGAGCAGTACTTC. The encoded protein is CASSHPSGEGDEQYF.